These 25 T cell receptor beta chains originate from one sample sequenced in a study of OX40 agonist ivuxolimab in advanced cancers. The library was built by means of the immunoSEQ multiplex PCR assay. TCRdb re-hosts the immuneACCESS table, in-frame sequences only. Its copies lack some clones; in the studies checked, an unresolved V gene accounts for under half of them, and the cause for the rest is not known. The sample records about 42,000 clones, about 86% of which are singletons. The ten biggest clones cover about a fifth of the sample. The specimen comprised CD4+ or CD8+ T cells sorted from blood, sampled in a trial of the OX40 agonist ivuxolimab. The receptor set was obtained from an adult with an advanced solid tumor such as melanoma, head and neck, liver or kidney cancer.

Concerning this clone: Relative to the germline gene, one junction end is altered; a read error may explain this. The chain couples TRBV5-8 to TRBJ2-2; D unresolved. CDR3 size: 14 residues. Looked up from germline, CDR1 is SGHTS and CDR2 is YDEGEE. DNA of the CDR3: TGCGCCAGCAGCCAAGTGCAGACCACCGGGGAGCTGTTTTTT. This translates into CASSQVQTTGELFF.

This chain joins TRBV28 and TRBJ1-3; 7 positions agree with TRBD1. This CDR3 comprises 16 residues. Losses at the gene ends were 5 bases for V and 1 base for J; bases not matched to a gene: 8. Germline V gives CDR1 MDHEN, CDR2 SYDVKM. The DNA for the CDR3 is TGTGCCAGCAGTGGCCCGGACAGGTATTCTGGAAACACCATATATTTT. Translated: CASSGPDRYSGNTIYF. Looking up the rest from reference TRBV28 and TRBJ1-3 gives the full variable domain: DVKVTQSSRYLVKRTGEKVFLECVQDMDHENMFWYRQDPGLGLRLIYFSYDVKMKEKGDIPEGYSVSREKKERFSLILESASTNQTSMYLCASSGPDRYSGNTIYFGEGSWLTVV.

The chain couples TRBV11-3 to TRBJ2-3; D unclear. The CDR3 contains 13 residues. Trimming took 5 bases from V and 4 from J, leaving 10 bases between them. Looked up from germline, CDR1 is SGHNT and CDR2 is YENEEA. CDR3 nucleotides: TGTGCCAGCAGCACCAGAGGAGCAGATACGCAGTATTTT. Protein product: CASSTRGADTQYF.

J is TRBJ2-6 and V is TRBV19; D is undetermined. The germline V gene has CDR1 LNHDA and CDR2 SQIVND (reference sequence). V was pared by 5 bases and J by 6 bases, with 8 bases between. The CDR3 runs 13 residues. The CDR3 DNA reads TGTGCCAGTAGTTCCCGGATGGCCAACGTCCTGACTTTC. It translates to CASSSRMANVLTF.

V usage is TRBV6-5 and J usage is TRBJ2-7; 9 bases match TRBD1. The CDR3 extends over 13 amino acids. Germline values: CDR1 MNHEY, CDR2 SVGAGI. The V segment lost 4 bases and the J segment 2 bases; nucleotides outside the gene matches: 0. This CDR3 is CASSWTGAYEQYV. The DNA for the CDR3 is TGTGCCAGCAGTTGGACAGGGGCCTACGAGCAGTACGTC.

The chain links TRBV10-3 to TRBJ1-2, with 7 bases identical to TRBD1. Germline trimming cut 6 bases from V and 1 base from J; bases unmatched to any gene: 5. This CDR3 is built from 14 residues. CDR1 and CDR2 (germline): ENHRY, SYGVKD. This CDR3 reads CAISAGQLNYGYTF. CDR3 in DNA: TGTGCCATCAGCGCGGGACAGCTTAACTATGGCTACACCTTC.

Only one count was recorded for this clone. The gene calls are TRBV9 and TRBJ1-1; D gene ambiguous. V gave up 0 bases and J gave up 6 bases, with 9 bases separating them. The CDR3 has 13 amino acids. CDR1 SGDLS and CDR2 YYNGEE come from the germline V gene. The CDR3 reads CASSVGDYPEAFF. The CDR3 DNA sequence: TGTGCCAGCAGCGTAGGGGATTACCCTGAAGCTTTCTTT. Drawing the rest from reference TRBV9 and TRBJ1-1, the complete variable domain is DSGVTQTPKHLITATGQRVTLRCSPRSGDLSVYWYQQSLDQGLQFLIQYYNGEERAKGNILERFSAQQFPDLHSELNLSSLELGDSALYFCASSVGDYPEAFFGQGTRLTVV.

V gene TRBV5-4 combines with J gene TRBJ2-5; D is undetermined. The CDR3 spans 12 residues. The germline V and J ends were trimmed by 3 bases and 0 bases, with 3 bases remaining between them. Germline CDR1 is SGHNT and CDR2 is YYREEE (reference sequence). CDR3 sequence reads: CASSSYQETQYF. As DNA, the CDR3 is TGTGCCAGCAGCTCCTACCAAGAGACCCAGTACTTC. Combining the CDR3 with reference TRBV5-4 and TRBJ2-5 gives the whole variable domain ETGVTQSPTHLIKTRGQQVTLRCSSQSGHNTVSWYQQALGQGPQFIFQYYREEENGRGNFPPRFSGLQFPNYSSELNVNALELDDSALYLCASSSYQETQYFGPGTRLLVL.

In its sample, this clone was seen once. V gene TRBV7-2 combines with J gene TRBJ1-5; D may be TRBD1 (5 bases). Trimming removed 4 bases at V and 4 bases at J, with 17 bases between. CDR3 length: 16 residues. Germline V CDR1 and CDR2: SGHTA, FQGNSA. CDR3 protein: CASSSPLDRANQPQHF. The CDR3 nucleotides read TGTGCCAGCAGCTCCCCCCTCGACAGAGCTAATCAGCCCCAGCATTTT.

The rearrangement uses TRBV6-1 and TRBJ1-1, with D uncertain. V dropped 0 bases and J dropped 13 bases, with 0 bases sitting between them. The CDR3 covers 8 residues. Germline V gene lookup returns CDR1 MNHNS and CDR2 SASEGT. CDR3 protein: CASSEAFF. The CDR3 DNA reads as TGTGCCAGCAGTGAAGCTTTCTTT.

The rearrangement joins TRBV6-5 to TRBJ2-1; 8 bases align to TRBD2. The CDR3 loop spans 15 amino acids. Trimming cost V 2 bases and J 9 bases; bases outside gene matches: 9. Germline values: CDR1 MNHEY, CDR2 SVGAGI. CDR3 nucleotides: TGTGCCAGCAGTTACGGTCCAGCGGGGGCAAGTGAGCAGTTCTTC. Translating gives CASSYGPAGASEQFF.

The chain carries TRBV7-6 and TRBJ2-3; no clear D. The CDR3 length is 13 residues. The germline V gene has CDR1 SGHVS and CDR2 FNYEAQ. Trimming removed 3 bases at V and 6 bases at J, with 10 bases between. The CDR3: CASSLGRWDTQYF. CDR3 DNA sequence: TGTGCCAGCAGCTTGGGCAGGTGGGATACGCAGTATTTT.

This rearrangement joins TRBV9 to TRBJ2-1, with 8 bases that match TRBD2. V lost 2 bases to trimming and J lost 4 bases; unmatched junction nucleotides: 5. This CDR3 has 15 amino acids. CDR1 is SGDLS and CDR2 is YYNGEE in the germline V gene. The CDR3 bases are TGTGCCAGCAGCGTGTTGATAGCGGGATACAATGAGCAGTTCTTC. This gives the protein CASSVLIAGYNEQFF.

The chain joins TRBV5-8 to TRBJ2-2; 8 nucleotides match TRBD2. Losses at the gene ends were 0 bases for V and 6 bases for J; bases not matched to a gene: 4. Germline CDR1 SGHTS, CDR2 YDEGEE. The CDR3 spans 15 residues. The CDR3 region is CASSLDPGGAGELFF. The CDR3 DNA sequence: TGTGCCAGCAGCTTGGACCCGGGGGGGGCCGGGGAGCTGTTTTTT. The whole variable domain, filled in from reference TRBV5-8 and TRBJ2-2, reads EAGVTQSPTHLIKTRGQQATLRCSPISGHTSVYWYQQALGLGLQFLLWYDEGEERNRGNFPPRFSGRQFPNYSSELNVNALELEDSALYLCASSLDPGGAGELFFGEGSRLTVL.

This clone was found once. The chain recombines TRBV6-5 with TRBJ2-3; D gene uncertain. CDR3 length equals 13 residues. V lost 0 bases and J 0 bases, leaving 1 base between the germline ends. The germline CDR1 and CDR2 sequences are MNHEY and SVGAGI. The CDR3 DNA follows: TGTGCCAGCAGTTACTCAAGCACAGATACGCAGTATTTT. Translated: CASSYSSTDTQYF.

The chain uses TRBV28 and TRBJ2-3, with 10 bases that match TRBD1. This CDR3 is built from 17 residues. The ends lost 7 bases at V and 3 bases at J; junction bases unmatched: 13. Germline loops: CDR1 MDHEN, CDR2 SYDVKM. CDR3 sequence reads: CASNPPFRDRGTDTQYF. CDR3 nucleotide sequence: TGTGCCAGCAACCCACCCTTCCGGGACAGGGGAACAGATACGCAGTATTTT.

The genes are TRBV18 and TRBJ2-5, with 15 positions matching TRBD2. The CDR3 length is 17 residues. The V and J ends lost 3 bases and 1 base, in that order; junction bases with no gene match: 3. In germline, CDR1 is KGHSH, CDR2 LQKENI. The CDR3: CASSPPGLAGGQETQYF. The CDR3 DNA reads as TGTGCCAGCTCACCGCCGGGACTAGCGGGGGGCCAAGAGACCCAGTACTTC.

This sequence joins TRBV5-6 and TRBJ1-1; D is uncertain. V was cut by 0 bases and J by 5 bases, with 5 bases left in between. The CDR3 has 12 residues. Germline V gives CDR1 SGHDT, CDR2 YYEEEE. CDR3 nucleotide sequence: TGTGCCAGCAGCTTGGGGGTTACTGAAGCTTTCTTT. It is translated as CASSLGVTEAFF.

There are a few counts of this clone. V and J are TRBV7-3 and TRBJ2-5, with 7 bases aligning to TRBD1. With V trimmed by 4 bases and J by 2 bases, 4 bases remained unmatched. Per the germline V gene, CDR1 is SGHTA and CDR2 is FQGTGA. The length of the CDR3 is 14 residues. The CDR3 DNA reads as TGTGCCAGCAGCTCCGGACAGGTTCAAGAGACCCAGTACTTC. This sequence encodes CASSSGQVQETQYF.

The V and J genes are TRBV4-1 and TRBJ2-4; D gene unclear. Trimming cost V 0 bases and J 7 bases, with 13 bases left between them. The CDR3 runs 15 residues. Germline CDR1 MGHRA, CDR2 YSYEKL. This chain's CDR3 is CASSQEGQSRNIQYF. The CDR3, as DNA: TGCGCCAGCAGCCAAGAAGGTCAGTCGAGGAACATTCAGTACTTC.

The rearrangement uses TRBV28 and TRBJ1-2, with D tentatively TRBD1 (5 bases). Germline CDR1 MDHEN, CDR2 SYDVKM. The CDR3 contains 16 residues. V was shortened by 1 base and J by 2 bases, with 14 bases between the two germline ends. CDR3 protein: CASSLYDRSENYGYTF. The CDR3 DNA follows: TGTGCCAGCAGTTTATACGACAGAAGCGAGAACTATGGCTACACCTTC.

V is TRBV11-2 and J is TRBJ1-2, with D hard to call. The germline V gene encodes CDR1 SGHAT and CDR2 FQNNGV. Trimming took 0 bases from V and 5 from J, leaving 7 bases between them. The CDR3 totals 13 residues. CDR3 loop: CASSLDGDYGYTF. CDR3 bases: TGTGCCAGCAGCTTAGATGGGGATTATGGCTACACCTTC.

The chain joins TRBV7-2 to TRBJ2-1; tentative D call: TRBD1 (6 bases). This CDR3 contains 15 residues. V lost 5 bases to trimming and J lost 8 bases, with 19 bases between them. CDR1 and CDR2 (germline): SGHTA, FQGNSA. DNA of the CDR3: TGTGCCAGCAGCCGGTCGGAGACAGGTGGGGATGAGCAGTTCTTC. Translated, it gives CASSRSETGGDEQFF.

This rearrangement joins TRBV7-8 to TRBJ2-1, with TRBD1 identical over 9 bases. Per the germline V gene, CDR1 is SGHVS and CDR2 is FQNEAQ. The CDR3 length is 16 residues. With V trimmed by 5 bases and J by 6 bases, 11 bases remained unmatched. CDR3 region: CASSSRTGTGSNEQFF. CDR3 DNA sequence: TGTGCCAGCAGCAGCAGAACCGGGACAGGGAGCAATGAGCAGTTCTTC.

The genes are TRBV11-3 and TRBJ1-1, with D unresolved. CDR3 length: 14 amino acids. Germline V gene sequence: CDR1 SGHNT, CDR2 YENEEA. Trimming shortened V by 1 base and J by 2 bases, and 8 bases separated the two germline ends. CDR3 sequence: CASSLGWGNTEAFF. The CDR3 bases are TGTGCCAGCAGCTTAGGATGGGGAAACACTGAAGCTTTCTTT. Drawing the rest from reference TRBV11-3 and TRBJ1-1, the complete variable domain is EAGVVQSPRYKIIEKKQPVAFWCNPISGHNTLYWYLQNLGQGPELLIRYENEEAVDDSQLPKDRFSAERLKGVDSTLKIQPAELGDSAVYLCASSLGWGNTEAFFGQGTRLTVV.